This is a list of T cell receptor beta chains from one sample in a study of blood T cell repertoires in COVID-19. Sequenced by immunoSEQ multiplex PCR; TCRdb stores in-frame clones only, minus some. The data show some 110,000 clones, with around 79% seen just once and 2% to 3% held by the top ten. Material for sequencing was peripheral blood. The receptors were sampled from a man aged 45-60 years with acute or convalescent COVID-19. Each CDR3 is given with its conserved first and last residue. D genes are given only for firm matches. Size tells how often a clone was seen (once, few, many) or the class of an expanded clone, and some rows leave it out.

CDR3aa: CASSAGPMNTEAFF
CDR3nt: TGTGCCAGCAGCGCGGGACCGATGAACACTGAAGCTTTCTTT
abundance: -
d_gene: -
v_gene: TRBV5-6
j_gene: TRBJ1-1

CDR3aa: CASSSGQGVTSPLHF
CDR3nt: TGTGCCAGCAGCTCTGGACAGGGGGTGACTTCACCCCTCCACTTT
abundance: once
d_gene: TRBD1
v_gene: TRBV13
j_gene: TRBJ1-6

CDR3aa: CASSLAGRISGNTIYF
CDR3nt: TGTGCCAGCAGCTTGGCAGGCCGTATCTCTGGAAACACCATATATTTT
abundance: -
d_gene: -
v_gene: TRBV5-6
j_gene: TRBJ1-3

CDR3aa: CASSVGGTGEYGYTF
CDR3nt: TGTGCCAGCAGCGTAGGAGGGACAGGTGAATATGGCTACACCTTC
abundance: few
d_gene: TRBD1
v_gene: TRBV9
j_gene: TRBJ1-2

CDR3aa: CASSLQGLNSGANVLTF
CDR3nt: TGCGCCAGCAGCTTGCAAGGACTGAATTCTGGGGCCAACGTCCTGACTTTC
abundance: -
d_gene: -
v_gene: TRBV5-1
j_gene: TRBJ2-6

CDR3aa: CASSSGLNNEQFF
CDR3nt: TGTGCCAGCAGCTCTGGACTGAACAATGAGCAGTTCTTC
abundance: -
d_gene: -
v_gene: TRBV11-2
j_gene: TRBJ2-1

CDR3aa: CASSIQGAGTEAFF
CDR3nt: TGCGCCAGCAGCATACAGGGGGCGGGCACTGAAGCTTTCTTT
abundance: -
d_gene: TRBD1
v_gene: TRBV5-1
j_gene: TRBJ1-1

CDR3aa: CASSQDRTGTSEELFF
CDR3nt: TGCGCCAGCAGCCAAGATCGGACAGGGACGTCTGAGGAACTGTTTTTT
abundance: once
d_gene: TRBD1
v_gene: TRBV4-1
j_gene: TRBJ1-4

CDR3aa: CSVETGLSGNTIYF
CDR3nt: TGCAGCGTTGAGACAGGTCTCTCTGGAAACACCATATATTTT
abundance: few
d_gene: -
v_gene: TRBV29-1
j_gene: TRBJ1-3

CDR3aa: CASSPGTGGTEAFF
CDR3nt: TGTGCCAGTAGTCCCGGGACAGGGGGCACTGAAGCTTTCTTT
abundance: few
d_gene: TRBD1
v_gene: TRBV19
j_gene: TRBJ1-1

CDR3aa: CASSLAGLAPDTQYF
CDR3nt: TGCGCCAGCAGCTTGGCCGGACTAGCGCCAGATACGCAGTATTTT
abundance: -
d_gene: TRBD2
v_gene: TRBV5-1
j_gene: TRBJ2-3

CDR3aa: CASRATSGNTGTQYF
CDR3nt: TGTGCCAGCAGGGCGACTAGCGGGAACACAGGGACCCAGTACTTC
abundance: -
d_gene: TRBD2
v_gene: TRBV3-1/TRBV3-2
j_gene: TRBJ2-5

CDR3aa: CATSRGQVSLYYNEQFF
CDR3nt: TGTGCCACCAGCAGGGGACAGGTTTCGCTCTACTACAATGAGCAGTTCTTC
abundance: -
d_gene: TRBD1
v_gene: TRBV15
j_gene: TRBJ2-1

CDR3aa: CAWSMGGGHGQPQHF
CDR3nt: TGTGCCTGGAGTATGGGCGGGGGGCATGGTCAGCCCCAGCATTTT
abundance: few
d_gene: -
v_gene: TRBV30
j_gene: TRBJ1-5

CDR3aa: CAWSVRGRGQDQPQHF
CDR3nt: TGTGCCTGGAGTGTACGGGGCAGGGGGCAAGATCAGCCCCAGCATTTT
abundance: -
d_gene: TRBD1
v_gene: TRBV30
j_gene: TRBJ1-5

CDR3aa: CASSMGGSSNEQYF
CDR3nt: TGTGCCAGTAGTATGGGAGGGTCTAGCAACGAGCAGTACTTC
abundance: -
d_gene: TRBD2
v_gene: TRBV19
j_gene: TRBJ2-7

CDR3aa: CASSPTGTQETQYF
CDR3nt: TGTGCCAGCTCACCGACAGGTACCCAAGAGACCCAGTACTTC
abundance: -
d_gene: -
v_gene: TRBV18
j_gene: TRBJ2-5

CDR3aa: CASGQEGTGDTQYF
CDR3nt: TGCGCCAGCGGACAGGAAGGCACCGGAGATACGCAGTATTTT
abundance: -
d_gene: TRBD1
v_gene: TRBV10-2
j_gene: TRBJ2-3

CDR3aa: CSVEGGSNTEAFF
CDR3nt: TGCAGCGTTGAGGGGGGAAGTAACACTGAAGCTTTCTTT
abundance: -
d_gene: -
v_gene: TRBV29-1
j_gene: TRBJ1-1

CDR3aa: CASTNPGGGDVYGYTF
CDR3nt: TGTGCCAGCACCAACCCTGGCGGGGGGGATGTCTATGGCTACACCTTC
abundance: -
d_gene: -
v_gene: TRBV28
j_gene: TRBJ1-2

CDR3aa: CASSRSSGPYNEQFF
CDR3nt: TGTGCCAGCAGCCGGTCTAGCGGCCCCTACAATGAGCAGTTCTTC
abundance: -
d_gene: TRBD2
v_gene: TRBV11-2
j_gene: TRBJ2-1

CDR3aa: CASSPEGTGYQPQHF
CDR3nt: TGTGCCAGCAGTCCCGAGGGGACTGGGTATCAGCCCCAGCATTTT
abundance: -
d_gene: -
v_gene: TRBV28
j_gene: TRBJ1-5

CDR3aa: CASSVGVYSSYEQYF
CDR3nt: TGTGCCAGCAGCGTAGGGGTTTACAGCTCCTACGAGCAGTACTTC
abundance: -
d_gene: -
v_gene: TRBV9
j_gene: TRBJ2-7